Below are 20 T cell receptor beta chains sequenced from a single sample in a study of T cell responses to AZD1222 COVID-19 vaccine. Clones were sequenced by immunoSEQ multiplex PCR, and TCRdb holds only the in-frame ones, with some missing. The sample has under 100,000 clones, about 88% seen once. Here the sequenced sample was peripheral blood, taken on day 0 of AZD1222 vaccination. The receptors shown here come from an adult in good health.

The chain employs TRBV5-1 and TRBJ1-1, with TRBD1 matching over 9 bases. With V trimmed by 7 bases and J by 1 base, 5 bases remained unmatched. Germline V lookup: CDR1 SGHRS, CDR2 YFSETQ. CDR3 size: 14 residues. The CDR3 DNA is TGCGCCAGCGGATTACAGGGGGCGAACACTGAAGCTTTCTTT. Amino acid sequence: CASGLQGANTEAFF.

The rearrangement joins TRBV11-3 to TRBJ2-5; TRBD1 aligns across 7 bases. The germline V gene encodes CDR1 SGHNT and CDR2 YENEEA. The CDR3 spans 13 residues. V trimming: 5 bases; J trimming: 4 bases; junction bases outside the gene matches: 4. DNA of the CDR3: TGTGCCAGCAGCGTACAGGGGCGAGAGACCCAGTACTTC. This codes for CASSVQGRETQYF.

The chain has TRBV7-9 and TRBJ1-2; possible D gene TRBD1, 5 bases. The CDR3 sequence is 12 residues long. The germline V gene encodes CDR1 SEHNR and CDR2 FQNEAQ (reference sequence). V was clipped by 5 bases and J by 7 bases, with 11 bases between them. CDR3 protein: CASSRQMGGYTF. In DNA, the CDR3 is TGTGCCAGCAGCAGACAGATGGGTGGCTACACCTTC. The full variable domain, its missing parts supplied by reference TRBV7-9 and TRBJ1-2, is DTGVSQNPRHKITKRGQNVTFRCDPISEHNRLYWYRQTLGQGPEFLTYFQNEAQLEKSRLLSDRFSAERPKGSFSTLEIQRTEQGDSAMYLCASSRQMGGYTFGSGTRLTVV.

V gene TRBV5-1 combines with J gene TRBJ2-1; 12 bases agree with TRBD2. Germline V gene data show CDR1 as SGHRS and CDR2 as YFSETQ. The CDR3 spans 15 residues. V shed 4 bases and J 7 bases; nucleotides not matched to a gene: 6. The CDR3 is CASSTTSGGLNEQFF. The CDR3 coding sequence is TGCGCCAGCAGCACAACTAGCGGGGGGTTGAATGAGCAGTTCTTC. Full variable domain (outside the CDR3, taken from reference TRBV5-1 and TRBJ2-1): KAGVTQTPRYLIKTRGQQVTLSCSPISGHRSVSWYQQTPGQGLQFLFEYFSETQRNKGNFPGRFSGRQFSNSRSEMNVSTLELGDSALYLCASSTTSGGLNEQFFGPGTRLTVL.

The count of this clone is one. V and J are TRBV19 and TRBJ2-6; D is perhaps TRBD2 (5 bases). Germline CDR1 LNHDA, CDR2 SQIVND (reference sequence). This CDR3 region has 17 residues. Trimming removed 1 base from V and 1 base from J, with 11 bases in between. The CDR3 DNA reads as TGTGCCAGTAGTATAGGGAGGCCGGGATCTGGGGCCAACGTCCTGACTTTC. Protein sequence: CASSIGRPGSGANVLTF.

The chain employs TRBV10-3 and TRBJ1-1; D gene uncertain. The CDR3 extends over 12 amino acids. The germline gives CDR1 ENHRY, CDR2 SYGVKD. V dropped 2 bases and J dropped 1 base, with 2 bases sitting between them. The CDR3, as DNA: TGTGCCATCAGTGAGCCGAACACTGAAGCTTTCTTT. It yields the protein CAISEPNTEAFF.

The chain links TRBV30 to TRBJ2-2, with 8 bases matching TRBD1. V shed 0 bases, J shed 2 bases, and the junction held 11 bases outside the gene matches. CDR1 is GTSNPN and CDR2 is SVGIG in the germline V gene (reference sequence). This CDR3 is 18 amino acids long. CDR3 nucleotides: TGTGCCTGGAGTGTGGTGACAGGGGACCTCTTTAACACCGGGGAGCTGTTTTTT. Encoded protein: CAWSVVTGDLFNTGELFF.

This clone showed up just once. The chain couples TRBV5-6 to TRBJ2-5, with D perhaps matching TRBD2 (5 bases). The CDR3 extends over 14 amino acids. The V gene lost 3 bases and the J gene lost 5 bases, with 14 bases spanning the gap. Germline CDR1 is SGHDT and CDR2 is YYEEEE. The CDR3, as DNA: TGTGCCAGCAGCTCATCGAGGGTCGTGGAGACCCAGTACTTC. Translated: CASSSSRVVETQYF.

The genes are TRBV10-2 and TRBJ2-2; D is undetermined. The germline V gene has CDR1 WSHSY and CDR2 SAAADI. This CDR3 is 13 amino acids long. V was cut by 10 bases and J by 4 bases, with 13 bases left in between. CDR3 region: CATPGATTGELFF. The CDR3 nucleotides are TGCGCCACGCCGGGCGCTACCACCGGGGAGCTGTTTTTT.

The rearrangement joins TRBV7-8 to TRBJ1-1; D is possibly TRBD1 (5 bases). Trimming took off 3 bases at V and 0 bases at J, with 11 bases between the two ends. Germline V gene data show CDR1 as SGHVS and CDR2 as FQNEAQ. This CDR3 spans 15 amino acids. Here the CDR3 reads CASSLEGNLNTEAFF. The DNA for the CDR3 is TGTGCCAGCAGCTTGGAGGGGAACCTGAACACTGAAGCTTTCTTT.

The chain is built from TRBV11-3 and TRBJ2-3; D unclear. The ends were cut back, 1 base at V and 6 bases at J, with 5 bases in the middle. The CDR3 sequence is 12 residues long. The germline V gene has CDR1 SGHNT and CDR2 YENEEA. CDR3 protein: CASSLVMDTQYF. The CDR3 bases are TGTGCCAGCAGCTTAGTAATGGATACGCAGTATTTT.

This rearrangement joins TRBV5-4 to TRBJ2-5; D tentatively fits TRBD1 or TRBD2 (5 bases each). Trimming cost V 3 bases and J 3 bases, with 12 bases left between them. The length of the CDR3 is 14 residues. Germline V gene sequence: CDR1 SGHNT, CDR2 YYREEE (reference sequence). The CDR3 sequence: CASSSGADKETQYF. In nucleotides, the CDR3 is TGTGCCAGCAGCTCCGGGGCAGACAAAGAGACCCAGTACTTC.

The genes are TRBV20-1 and TRBJ1-1; D gene unclear. Between the trimmed V and J ends, which lost 7 bases and 0 bases, there was a span of 6 bases. This CDR3 spans 11 amino acids. Germline V CDR1 and CDR2: DFQATT, SNEGSKA (reference sequence). The CDR3 nucleotides are TGCAGTGTTCCGATGAACACTGAAGCTTTCTTT. Translation: CSVPMNTEAFF.

The genes are TRBV9 and TRBJ1-6; 9 nucleotides line up with TRBD1. CDR1 SGDLS and CDR2 YYNGEE come from the germline V gene. Losses at the gene ends were 4 bases for V and 7 bases for J; bases not matched to a gene: 6. This CDR3 has 15 amino acids. The chain's CDR3 is CASSSGQGKNSPLHF. The CDR3 DNA reads TGTGCCAGCAGCTCGGGACAGGGTAAAAATTCACCCCTCCACTTT. The complete variable domain, with remaining parts taken from reference TRBV9 and TRBJ1-6, reads DSGVTQTPKHLITATGQRVTLRCSPRSGDLSVYWYQQSLDQGLQFLIQYYNGEERAKGNILERFSAQQFPDLHSELNLSSLELGDSALYFCASSSGQGKNSPLHFGNGTRLTVT.

The chain couples TRBV19 to TRBJ1-4; TRBD1 is a possible D gene (5 bases). Trimming took off 3 bases at V and 8 bases at J, with 16 bases between the two ends. Germline CDR1 LNHDA, CDR2 SQIVND (reference sequence). The CDR3 length is 15 residues. As DNA, the CDR3 is TGTGCCAGTAGTATGATGGCAGGGAGAGGCGAAAAACTGTTTTTT. This sequence encodes CASSMMAGRGEKLFF.

This clone is a singleton in its sample. The gene calls are TRBV7-8 and TRBJ1-4, with D perhaps matching TRBD1 (5 bases). Germline V gene lookup returns CDR1 SGHVS and CDR2 FQNEAQ. The length of the CDR3 is 16 residues. Trimming removed 5 bases from V and 2 bases from J, with 15 bases in between. This CDR3 is CASSPRSGRTNEKLFF. In DNA form, the CDR3 reads TGTGCCAGCAGCCCCCGCTCGGGGCGGACTAATGAAAAACTGTTTTTT. The full variable domain, completed using reference TRBV7-8 and TRBJ1-4, is GAGVSQSPRYKVAKRGQDVALRCDPISGHVSLFWYQQALGQGPEFLTYFQNEAQLDKSGLPSDRFFAERPEGSVSTLKIQRTQQEDSAVYLCASSPRSGRTNEKLFFGSGTQLSVL.

This clone was recorded a few times. The chain carries TRBV4-3 and TRBJ2-1; D is perhaps TRBD1 (6 bases). Germline assignment: CDR1 LGHNA and CDR2 YSLEER. The CDR3 runs to 18 residues. Trimming shortened V by 0 bases and J by 7 bases, and 22 bases separated the two germline ends. The CDR3 DNA is TGCGCCAGCAGCCAAGACTTCCCAGGGGCAACAGGGAATAATGAGCAGTTCTTC. Translation: CASSQDFPGATGNNEQFF.

The chain joins TRBV4-1 to TRBJ1-2; D is perhaps TRBD1 (5 bases). The CDR3 runs 14 residues. V was trimmed by 5 bases and J by 3 bases, leaving 13 bases between them. Germline V CDR1 and CDR2: MGHRA, YSYEKL. The CDR3 loop reads CASSKGPDHYGYTF. The CDR3 DNA reads TGCGCCAGCAGCAAGGGACCTGATCACTATGGCTACACCTTC.

Here the CDR3 DNA reads TGTGCCACCAGCAGAGGACAGAACTCCTACAATGAGCAGTTCTTC. This encodes CATSRGQNSYNEQFF. The V gene is TRBV15, the J gene TRBJ2-1, with D perhaps matching TRBD1 (5 bases). V was clipped by 1 base and J by 0 bases, with 7 bases between them. The CDR3 loop spans 15 amino acids. The germline V gene has CDR1 LNHNV and CDR2 YYDKDF (reference sequence).

This rearrangement joins TRBV28 to TRBJ1-1, with D possibly being TRBD1 (5 bases). The CDR3 extends over 11 amino acids. Trimming cost V 6 bases and J 11 bases, with 13 bases left between them. From germline, CDR1 is MDHEN and CDR2 SYDVKM. The CDR3 loop reads CASSQDKGAFF. CDR3 coding DNA: TGTGCCAGCAGCCAGGACAAGGGGGCTTTCTTT.